This TCR beta chain stems from a study of blood T cell repertoires in COVID-19. The wider study: Samples came from the United States, Italy and Spain, spanning acute and convalescent COVID-19. The cDNA or gDNA used as material had been derived from T cells, B-cell-depleted T cells, or PBMCs.

Authors' processing steps: Quantification of nucleated cells was approximated via reference gene primer amplification. Generated by immunoSEQ multiplex PCR, the TCRdb table keeps only in-frame clones and is missing some. The V and J calls and the clone size are those of that table, but D and trimming were determined from the DNA. In the table there are about 150,000 clones, 80% to 90% of which are singletons. Seattle's enrolled individuals joined amid active infection and were then monitored longitudinally. CDR1 is MNHEY and CDR2 is SMNVEV in the germline V gene (reference sequence). V lost 1 base, J lost 4 bases, and 0 bases stayed unmatched. The length of the CDR3 is 14 residues.

The chain carries TRBV27 and TRBJ2-2; TRBD2 aligns across 7 bases. This TCR was recovered from a man younger than 30 with COVID-19, enrolled during active disease. Material for sequencing was peripheral blood. The DNA of the CDR3 is TGTGCCAGCAGTTTATGGGGGGGCACCGGGGAGCTGTTTTTT. Its protein product is CASSLWGGTGELFF.